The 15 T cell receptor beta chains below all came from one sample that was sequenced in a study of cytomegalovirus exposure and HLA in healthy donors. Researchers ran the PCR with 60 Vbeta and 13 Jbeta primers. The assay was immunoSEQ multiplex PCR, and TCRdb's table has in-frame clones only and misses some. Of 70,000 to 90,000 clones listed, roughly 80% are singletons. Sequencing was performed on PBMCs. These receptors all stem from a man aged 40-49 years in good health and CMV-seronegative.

The CDR3 protein is CAINRGLTGNEQFF. CDR3 coding DNA: TGTGCCATCAATAGGGGCTTAACCGGGAATGAGCAGTTCTTC. The rearrangement joins TRBV10-3 to TRBJ2-1, with D perhaps TRBD1 (5 bases). Trimming cost V 7 bases and J 7 bases, with 17 bases left between them. Germline V gene data show CDR1 as ENHRY and CDR2 as SYGVKD. The CDR3 is made up of 14 amino acids.

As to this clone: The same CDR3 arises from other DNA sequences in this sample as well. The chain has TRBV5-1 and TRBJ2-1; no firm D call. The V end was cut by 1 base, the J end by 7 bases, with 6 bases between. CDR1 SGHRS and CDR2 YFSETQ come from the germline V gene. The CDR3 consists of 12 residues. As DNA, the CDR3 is TGCGCCAGCAGCTTGTCAATGAATGAGCAGTTCTTC. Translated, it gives CASSLSMNEQFF. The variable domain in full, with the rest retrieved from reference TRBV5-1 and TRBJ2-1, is KAGVTQTPRYLIKTRGQQVTLSCSPISGHRSVSWYQQTPGQGLQFLFEYFSETQRNKGNFPGRFSGRQFSNSRSEMNVSTLELGDSALYLCASSLSMNEQFFGPGTRLTVL.

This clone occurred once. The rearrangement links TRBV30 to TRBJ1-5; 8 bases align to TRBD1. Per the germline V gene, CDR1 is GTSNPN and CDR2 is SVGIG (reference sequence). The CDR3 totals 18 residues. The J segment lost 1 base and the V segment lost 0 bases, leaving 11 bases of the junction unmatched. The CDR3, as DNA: TGTGCCTGGAGTGTATCGGGACAGGTCCCTTGGAGCAATCAGCCCCAGCATTTT. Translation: CAWSVSGQVPWSNQPQHF.

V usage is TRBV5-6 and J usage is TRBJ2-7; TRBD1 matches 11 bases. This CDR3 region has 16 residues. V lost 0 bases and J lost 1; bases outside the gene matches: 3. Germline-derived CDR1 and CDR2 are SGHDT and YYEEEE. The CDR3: CASSLAGQGASYEQYF. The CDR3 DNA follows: TGTGCCAGCAGCTTGGCCGGACAGGGGGCATCCTACGAGCAGTACTTC. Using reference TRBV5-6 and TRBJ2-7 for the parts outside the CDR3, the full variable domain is DAGVTQSPTHLIKTRGQQVTLRCSPKSGHDTVSWYQQALGQGPQFIFQYYEEEERQRGNFPDRFSGHQFPNYSSELNVNALLLGDSALYLCASSLAGQGASYEQYFGPGTRLTVT.

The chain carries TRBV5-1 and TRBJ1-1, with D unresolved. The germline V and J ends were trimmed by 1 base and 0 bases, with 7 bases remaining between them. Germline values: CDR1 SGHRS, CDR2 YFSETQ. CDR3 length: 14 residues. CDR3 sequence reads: CASSLSSLNTEAFF. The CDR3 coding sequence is TGCGCCAGCAGCTTGTCCTCCCTGAACACTGAAGCTTTCTTT.

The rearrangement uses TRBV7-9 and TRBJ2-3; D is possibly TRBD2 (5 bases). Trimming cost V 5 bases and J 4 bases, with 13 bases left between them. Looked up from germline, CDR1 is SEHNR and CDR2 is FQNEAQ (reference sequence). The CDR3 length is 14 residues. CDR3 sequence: CASSDPTDSDTQYF. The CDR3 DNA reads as TGTGCCAGCAGCGACCCAACGGACTCAGATACGCAGTATTTT.

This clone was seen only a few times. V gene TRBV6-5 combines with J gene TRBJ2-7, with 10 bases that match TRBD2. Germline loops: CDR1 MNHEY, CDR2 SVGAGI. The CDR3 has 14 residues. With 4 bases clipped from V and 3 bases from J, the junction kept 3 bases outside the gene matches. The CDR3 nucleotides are TGTGCCAGCAGTTCAGCGGGAGGGCACTACGAGCAGTACTTC. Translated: CASSSAGGHYEQYF.

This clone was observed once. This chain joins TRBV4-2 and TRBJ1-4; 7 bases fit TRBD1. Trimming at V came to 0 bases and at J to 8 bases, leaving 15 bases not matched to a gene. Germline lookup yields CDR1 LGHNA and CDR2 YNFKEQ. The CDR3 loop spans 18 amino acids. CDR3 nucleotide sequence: TGTGCCAGCAGCCAAGAGGGGGGAAGACAGGGCGGAAAGGAAAAACTGTTTTTT. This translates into CASSQEGGRQGGKEKLFF.

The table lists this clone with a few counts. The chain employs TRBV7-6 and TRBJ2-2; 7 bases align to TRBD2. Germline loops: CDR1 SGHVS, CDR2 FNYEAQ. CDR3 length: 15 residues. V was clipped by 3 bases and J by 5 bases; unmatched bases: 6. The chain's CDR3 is CASSLSGGGTGELFF. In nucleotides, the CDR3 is TGTGCCAGCAGCTTGTCTGGGGGAGGGACCGGGGAGCTGTTTTTT.

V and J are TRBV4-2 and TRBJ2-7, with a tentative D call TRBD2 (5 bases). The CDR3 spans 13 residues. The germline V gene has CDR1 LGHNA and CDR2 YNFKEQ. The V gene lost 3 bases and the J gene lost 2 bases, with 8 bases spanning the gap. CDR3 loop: CASSHGGPYEQYF. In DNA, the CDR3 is TGTGCCAGCAGCCATGGCGGGCCCTACGAGCAGTACTTC.

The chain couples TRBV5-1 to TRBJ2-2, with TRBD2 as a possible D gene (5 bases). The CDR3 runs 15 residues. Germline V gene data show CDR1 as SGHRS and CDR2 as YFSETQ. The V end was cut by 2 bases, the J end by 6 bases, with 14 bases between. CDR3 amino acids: CASSFIGESAGELFF. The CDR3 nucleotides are TGCGCCAGCAGCTTTATCGGGGAAAGTGCCGGGGAGCTGTTTTTT.

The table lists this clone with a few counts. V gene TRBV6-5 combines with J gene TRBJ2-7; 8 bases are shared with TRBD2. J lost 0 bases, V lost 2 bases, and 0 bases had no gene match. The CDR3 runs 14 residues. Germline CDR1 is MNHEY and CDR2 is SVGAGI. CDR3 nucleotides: TGTGCCAGCAGTTACCTAGCGGGCTCCTACGAGCAGTACTTC. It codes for CASSYLAGSYEQYF.

This chain's CDR3 is CASSFVGSNEQFF. The DNA of the CDR3 is TGTGCCAGCAGCTTCGTGGGCTCCAATGAGCAGTTCTTC. The chain couples TRBV13 to TRBJ2-1, with D unresolved. Germline values: CDR1 PRHDT, CDR2 FYEKMQ (reference sequence). The V end was cut by 3 bases, the J end by 6 bases, with 9 bases between. This CDR3 region has 13 residues.

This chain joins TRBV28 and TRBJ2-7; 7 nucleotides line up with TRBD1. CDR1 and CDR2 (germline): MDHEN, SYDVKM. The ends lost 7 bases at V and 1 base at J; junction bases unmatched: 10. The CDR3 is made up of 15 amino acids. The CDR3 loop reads CASTVSGQPSYEQYF. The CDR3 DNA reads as TGTGCCAGCACCGTCTCGGGACAGCCTTCCTACGAGCAGTACTTC.

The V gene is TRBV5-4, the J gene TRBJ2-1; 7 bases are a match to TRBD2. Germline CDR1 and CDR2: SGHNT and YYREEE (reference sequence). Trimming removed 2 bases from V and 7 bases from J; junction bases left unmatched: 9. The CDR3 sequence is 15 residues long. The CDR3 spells CASSFGAGDRNEQFF. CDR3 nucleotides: TGTGCCAGCAGCTTTGGGGCGGGAGATCGGAATGAGCAGTTCTTC.